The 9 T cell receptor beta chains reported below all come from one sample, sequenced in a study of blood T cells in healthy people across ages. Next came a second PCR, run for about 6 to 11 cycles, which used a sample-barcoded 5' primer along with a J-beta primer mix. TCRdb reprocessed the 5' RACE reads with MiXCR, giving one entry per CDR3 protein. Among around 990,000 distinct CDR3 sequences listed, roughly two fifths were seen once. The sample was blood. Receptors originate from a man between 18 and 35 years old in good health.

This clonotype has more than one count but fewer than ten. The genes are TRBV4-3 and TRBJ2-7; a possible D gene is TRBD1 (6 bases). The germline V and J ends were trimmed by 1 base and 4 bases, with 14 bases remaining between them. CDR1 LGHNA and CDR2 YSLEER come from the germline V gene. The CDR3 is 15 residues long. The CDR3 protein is CASSQVPGQKYEQYF. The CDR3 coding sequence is TGCGCCAGCAGCCAAGTACCCGGACAGAAGTACGAGCAGTACTTC.

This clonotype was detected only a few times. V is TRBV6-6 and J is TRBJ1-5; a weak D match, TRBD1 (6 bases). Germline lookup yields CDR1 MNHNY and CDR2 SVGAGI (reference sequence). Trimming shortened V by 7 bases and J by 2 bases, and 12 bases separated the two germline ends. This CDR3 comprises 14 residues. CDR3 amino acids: CASKNRVGNQPQHF. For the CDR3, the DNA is TGTGCCAGCAAAAACAGGGTAGGCAATCAGCCCCAGCATTTT.

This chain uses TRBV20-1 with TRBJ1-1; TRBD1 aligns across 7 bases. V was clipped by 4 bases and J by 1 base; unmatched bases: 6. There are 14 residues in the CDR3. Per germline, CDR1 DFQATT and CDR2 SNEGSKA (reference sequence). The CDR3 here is CSAKEGQPNTEAFF. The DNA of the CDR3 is TGCAGTGCTAAAGAGGGACAGCCGAACACTGAAGCTTTCTTT.

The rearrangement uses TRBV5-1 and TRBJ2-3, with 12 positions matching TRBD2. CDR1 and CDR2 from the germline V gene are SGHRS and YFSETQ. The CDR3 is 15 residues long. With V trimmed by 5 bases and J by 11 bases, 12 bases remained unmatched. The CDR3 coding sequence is TGCGCCAGCAGAGAACGACTAGCGGGGGACAATGAGCAGTATTTT. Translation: CASRERLAGDNEQYF. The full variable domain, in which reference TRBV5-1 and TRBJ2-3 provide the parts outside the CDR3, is KAGVTQTPRYLIKTRGQQVTLSCSPISGHRSVSWYQQTPGQGLQFLFEYFSETQRNKGNFPGRFSGRQFSNSRSEMNVSTLELGDSALYLCASRERLAGDNEQYFGPGTRLTVL.

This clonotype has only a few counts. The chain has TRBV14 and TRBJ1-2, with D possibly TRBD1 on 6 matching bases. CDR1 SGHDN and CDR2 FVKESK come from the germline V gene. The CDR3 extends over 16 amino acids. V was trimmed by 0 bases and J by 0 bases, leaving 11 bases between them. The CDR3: CASSQDTGFANYGYTF. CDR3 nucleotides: TGTGCCAGCAGCCAAGACACAGGGTTCGCTAACTATGGCTACACCTTC.

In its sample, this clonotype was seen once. CDR3 DNA sequence: TGTGCCAGCAGCTTAGTTAGCCCCTCAGAGGACACTGAAGCTTTCTTT. Translating it yields CASSLVSPSEDTEAFF. The chain carries TRBV7-2 and TRBJ1-1; D gene uncertain. Germline assignment: CDR1 SGHTA and CDR2 FQGNSA. CDR3 length equals 16 residues. Trimming removed 1 base at V and 3 bases at J, with 15 bases between.

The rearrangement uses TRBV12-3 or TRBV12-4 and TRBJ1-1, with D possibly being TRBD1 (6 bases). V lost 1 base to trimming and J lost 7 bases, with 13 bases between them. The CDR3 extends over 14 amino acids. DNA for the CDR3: TGTGCCAGCAGTTTAGGAAGGACAGATCTTGAAGCTTTCTTT. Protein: CASSLGRTDLEAFF.

The CDR3: CASSLSTWGGDNEQYF. As DNA, the CDR3 is TGTGCCAGCAGTTTGTCTACGTGGGGGGGAGACAATGAGCAGTACTTC. The chain is built from TRBV12-3 or TRBV12-4 and TRBJ2-7, with TRBD2 identical over 7 bases. CDR3 size: 16 residues. With V trimmed by 3 bases and J by 7 bases, 15 bases remained unmatched.

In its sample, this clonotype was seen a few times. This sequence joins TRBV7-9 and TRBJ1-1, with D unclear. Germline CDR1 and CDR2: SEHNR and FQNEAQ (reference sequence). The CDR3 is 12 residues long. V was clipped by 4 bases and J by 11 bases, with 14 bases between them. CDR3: CASSSEGWPAFF. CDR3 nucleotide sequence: TGTGCCAGCAGCTCTGAGGGTTGGCCGGCTTTCTTT.